The entry that follows covers one T cell receptor (beta chain) sequence. As yet, its antigen is unknown. This specimen comes from a study of T cells expressing NK-cell markers. In the study overall: Sorted CD3+CD56+NKG2C+, CD3+CD56+NKG2C- and CD3+CD56-NKG2C+ T cells provided the TCR beta repertoires. Study results and limitations: The study found dominant NKG2C+ clonotypes at about 1.0-8% of CD8+ T cells in five or six donors. Researchers report these clonotypes also headed the CD3+CD56-NKG2C+ fraction in four donors.

The CDR3 sequence is 14 residues long. CDR1 is MNHNS, CDR2 SASEGT, per germline. Making the TCR beta cDNA relied on 5'RACE template switching with UMIs. TCRdb re-called the 5' RACE reads and shows each CDR3 protein once, DNA omitted. This repertoire includes hundreds of thousands of distinct CDR3 sequences. Sequences were obtained from blood T cells: a sorted CD56 or NKG2C T cell subset, CD4+ or CD8+ T cells, or bulk PBMC T cells (not recorded which). The sequence came from a man aged 18-69 years in good health. The genes are TRBV6-1 and TRBJ2-7; TCRdb proposes TRBD1, but this gene call is untestable without DNA. The CDR3 is CASSEAARGYEQYF.